The clone carrying this T cell receptor beta chain was found a few times. The data belong to a study of blood T cell repertoires in COVID-19. Study-wide context: Acute and convalescent COVID-19 samples came from the United States, Italy and Spain. T cells, B-cell-depleted T cells, or PBMCs supplied cDNA or gDNA.

In the study's own analysis: Reference gene primer amplification in the assay estimated nucleated cell counts. Generated by immunoSEQ multiplex PCR, the TCRdb table keeps only in-frame clones and is missing some. That table furnishes V, J and clone size, whereas the DNA furnished D and trimming. The repertoire holds a few hundred thousand clones, with around 86% as singletons. Per germline, CDR1 KGHDR and CDR2 SFDVKD. V gave up 1 base and J gave up 5 bases; unmatched junction bases: 6. The CDR3 is 16 amino acids. The sample comprised peripheral blood. This chain uses TRBV24-1 with TRBJ2-3; 9 bases match TRBD1. The TCR comes from a human donor in a cohort sampled during active COVID-19. CDR3: CATSDFTGTGKDTQYF. CDR3 sequence (DNA): TGTGCCACCAGTGATTTCACCGGGACAGGGAAAGATACGCAGTATTTT.